The sequence of this TCR beta chain was determined in a study of beta chain features in type 1 diabetes. Study at large: The study found patients and healthy donors alike in age, gender and cell yields. Study-wide results and caveats: For Type 1 diabetes patients, all four CD4+ subsets carried TCRB CDR3s that were moderately but significantly shorter.

This CDR3 is built from 15 residues. The V gene lost 1 base and the J gene lost 5 bases, with 14 bases spanning the gap. Germline V gives CDR1 PRHDT, CDR2 FYEKMQ (reference sequence). Investigators reverse transcribed all isolated RNA, so they sequenced expressed TCRB transcripts. Data came from immunoSEQ multiplex PCR; TCRdb stores just in-frame clones and leaves some out. The sample contains 150,000 or so clones, about 9.1% of which appear only once. The single heparinised draw taken from each donor contained roughly 100 mL of blood on average. This clone turned up a few times. What it binds is unknown.

The receptor's source is a woman aged 40 to 50 in good health. Sequenced input: central memory CD4+ T cells from blood. This chain links TRBV13 with TRBJ1-2, with D possibly TRBD1 on 6 matching bases. The DNA of the CDR3 is TGTGCCAGCAGCTTAGTACAGGAAGGGGGTTATGGCTACACCTTC. Encoded protein: CASSLVQEGGYGYTF.